These 27 T cell receptor beta chains came from one sample sequenced in a study of blood T cells in healthy people across ages (dated by TCRdb to 2014 to 2015). Libraries were prepared through 5' RACE. TCRdb records Illumina HiSeq 2500 as the sequencer. A second about 7 to 11 cycle PCR used a sample-barcoded 5' primer and a J-beta primer mix. TCRdb handled the public reads itself, with Q25 trimming in fastp and clone calling in MiXCR, and kept productive beta chains. Duplicate CDR3 protein sequences are folded into a single record with the most common DNA and genes. The sample profile shows about 680,000 distinct CDR3 sequences; about half of them were found once. The top ten clones comprise about 32% of the sample. The sample consisted of blood. Receptors were obtained from a woman aged 60 to 75 in good health.

This clonotype has a handful of counts. V gene TRBV7-2 combines with J gene TRBJ2-7, with 7 bases aligning to TRBD2. CDR3 length: 15 amino acids. Trimming took 2 bases from V and 2 from J; bases not matched to a gene: 6. Looked up from germline, CDR1 is SGHTA and CDR2 is FQGNSA. The CDR3 coding sequence is TGTGCCAGCAGCTTATCGCTAGCGGAGACCTACGAGCAGTACTTC. This translates into CASSLSLAETYEQYF.

The V and J genes are TRBV20-1 and TRBJ2-4, with 10 bases that match TRBD2. The DNA end favors TRBJ2-7, so the J call may be wrong. CDR1 is DFQATT, CDR2 SNEGSKA, per germline (reference sequence). The CDR3 loop spans 12 amino acids. CDR3 protein: CSGLAGVNEQYF. CDR3 bases: TGCAGTGGTCTAGCGGGAGTCAACGAGCAGTACTTC.

This clonotype turned up a few times. The V call is TRBV28, the J call TRBJ2-7; D is undetermined. With 5 bases removed from V and 7 bases from J, the gap between germline ends came to 15 bases. Per germline, CDR1 MDHEN and CDR2 SYDVKM. The CDR3 spans 13 residues. Here the CDR3 reads CASSRTSVWEQYF. The CDR3 DNA sequence: TGTGCCAGCAGTCGGACGTCCGTCTGGGAGCAGTACTTC. The whole variable domain, filled in from reference TRBV28 and TRBJ2-7, reads DVKVTQSSRYLVKRTGEKVFLECVQDMDHENMFWYRQDPGLGLRLIYFSYDVKMKEKGDIPEGYSVSREKKERFSLILESASTNQTSMYLCASSRTSVWEQYFGPGTRLTVT.

The gene calls are TRBV27 and TRBJ2-7; TRBD2 matches at 15 bases. From germline, CDR1 is MNHEY and CDR2 SMNVEV (reference sequence). The trim removed 5 bases at V and 1 base at J, leaving 9 bases unmatched. The CDR3 totals 18 residues. In DNA form, the CDR3 reads TGTGCCAGCAGTCCTCCAATAGGACTAGCGGGAGGGTCCTACGAGCAGTACTTC. It yields the protein CASSPPIGLAGGSYEQYF.

V and J are TRBV5-6 and TRBJ2-1; 11 nucleotides match TRBD1. Germline CDR1 SGHDT, CDR2 YYEEEE. The CDR3 totals 13 residues. V gave up 3 bases and J gave up 8 bases; unmatched junction bases: 1. The CDR3 DNA reads as TGTGCCAGCAGCTGGGACAGGGGGTATGAGCAGTTCTTC. Translation: CASSWDRGYEQFF.

The rearrangement links TRBV9 to TRBJ2-5, with D perhaps matching TRBD1 (6 bases). The J call is in doubt because the DNA end fits TRBJ2-7 better. The germline gives CDR1 SGDLS, CDR2 YYNGEE. The CDR3 consists of 15 residues. Here the CDR3 DNA reads TGTGCCAGCAGCCCCCATCCGGGACAAGGCTGCGAGCAGTACTTC. This translates into CASSPHPGQGCEQYF.

The rearrangement uses TRBV14 and TRBJ1-1; the D gene is possibly TRBD1 (5 bases). V was pared by 3 bases and J by 4 bases, with 15 bases between. The CDR3 contains 15 residues. Germline V gene lookup returns CDR1 SGHDN and CDR2 FVKESK. CDR3 DNA sequence: TGTGCCAGCAGCCATCTGCCAGGCGGGGGCACTGAAGCTTTCTTT. Protein: CASSHLPGGGTEAFF.

The sample holds a few counts of this clonotype. This chain connects TRBV9 to TRBJ2-4; D not certain. Germline CDR1 SGDLS, CDR2 YYNGEE. Trimming pared 0 bases from V and 0 bases from J, leaving 10 bases between. The CDR3 is made up of 16 amino acids. The CDR3 bases are TGTGCCAGCAGCGTAGGGGATACCCTAGCCAAAAACATTCAGTACTTC. Translated, it gives CASSVGDTLAKNIQYF.

The chain combines TRBV2 with TRBJ2-5, with TRBD2 matching 8 bases. The germline V gene has CDR1 SNHLY and CDR2 FYNNEI. Unmatched junction bases numbered 7, after V lost 6 bases and J lost 4 bases. The CDR3 covers 14 residues. The CDR3 nucleotides are TGTGCCAGCAGAGTTACGGGAGGGGGAGAGACCCAGTACTTC. Encoded protein: CASRVTGGGETQYF.

The CDR3 loop is CATSRSGTGEQFF. CDR3 sequence (DNA): TGTGCCACCAGCAGATCAGGGACAGGGGAACAGTTCTTC. The V call is TRBV15, the J call TRBJ2-1, with 10 nucleotides matching TRBD1. Germline V gives CDR1 LNHNV, CDR2 YYDKDF (reference sequence). CDR3 length equals 13 residues. Germline trimming cut 2 bases from V and 13 bases from J; bases unmatched to any gene: 5.

This clonotype has a handful of counts. The rearrangement uses TRBV7-2 and TRBJ2-5, with a tentative D call TRBD2 (6 bases). V lost 5 bases and J 1 base, leaving 8 bases between the germline ends. The V gene's germline CDR1 is SGHTA and CDR2 FQGNSA. This CDR3 has 13 amino acids. CDR3 bases: TGTGCCAGCAGCAAGCGGGTCCAAGAGACCCAGTACTTC. This codes for CASSKRVQETQYF.

This clonotype was counted a few times. The chain couples TRBV7-3 to TRBJ2-5; TRBD1 matches at 7 bases. Germline V gene data show CDR1 as SGHTA and CDR2 as FQGTGA. This CDR3 has 16 residues. Unmatched junction bases numbered 8, after V lost 1 base and J lost 3 bases. Here the CDR3 reads CASSLRAKTGKETQYF. CDR3 coding DNA: TGTGCCAGCAGCTTAAGGGCCAAGACAGGGAAAGAGACCCAGTACTTC. The complete variable domain, with remaining parts taken from reference TRBV7-3 and TRBJ2-5, reads GAGVSQTPSNKVTEKGKYVELRCDPISGHTALYWYRQSLGQGPEFLIYFQGTGAADDSGLPNDRFFAVRPEGSVSTLKIQRTERGDSAVYLCASSLRAKTGKETQYFGPGTRLLVL.

The V gene is TRBV20-1, the J gene TRBJ2-7; 10 bases are a match to TRBD2. The CDR3 runs 16 residues. The V and J ends lost 3 bases and 0 bases, in that order; junction bases with no gene match: 8. Germline CDR1 DFQATT, CDR2 SNEGSKA (reference sequence). The chain's CDR3 is CSASSQASGSSYEQYF. CDR3 nucleotide sequence: TGCAGTGCTAGCTCCCAAGCTAGCGGGAGCTCCTACGAGCAGTACTTC.

The chain is built from TRBV6-2 or TRBV6-3 and TRBJ1-5, with 8 bases identical to TRBD1. V was pared by 10 bases and J by 7 bases, with 9 bases of the junction left unmatched. This CDR3 comprises 13 residues. Germline V gives CDR1 MNHEY, CDR2 SVGEGT. The CDR3 protein is CAISRGPTQPQHF. The CDR3 DNA is TGTGCCATCTCCAGGGGGCCCACCCAGCCCCAGCATTTT.

This clonotype was counted a few times. The chain uses TRBV4-3 and TRBJ2-7; D gene unclear. Trimming shortened V by 1 base and J by 2 bases, and 15 bases separated the two germline ends. The CDR3 is 16 residues long. Germline assignment: CDR1 LGHNA and CDR2 YSLEER. The CDR3 bases are TGCGCCAGCAGCCAAGCCCCGGGCTCTGGGCCCTACGAGCAGTACTTC. It codes for CASSQAPGSGPYEQYF.

A few counts support this clonotype. CDR3 bases: TGTGCCAGCAGCTTACGGACTAGCGGGCTGAGCACAGATACGCAGTATTTT. It encodes CASSLRTSGLSTDTQYF. J is TRBJ2-3 and V is TRBV7-2; 11 bases map to TRBD2. The CDR3 totals 17 residues. CDR1 and CDR2 from the germline V gene are SGHTA and FQGNSA. With 2 bases clipped from V and 0 bases from J, the junction kept 4 bases outside the gene matches.

This clonotype occurred once. This chain uses TRBV6-2 or TRBV6-3 with TRBJ2-7; no firm D call. V lost 6 bases and J lost 6, with 9 bases in between. CDR1 is MNHEY and CDR2 is SVGEGT in the germline V gene. The CDR3 is 11 residues long. The CDR3 loop reads CASSLHCEQYF. CDR3 bases: TGTGCCAGCAGCCTTCATTGCGAGCAGTACTTC.

The chain has TRBV25-1 and TRBJ2-3, with D hard to call. Trimming took off 2 bases at V and 4 bases at J, with 13 bases between the two ends. Germline CDR1 and CDR2: MGHDK and SYGVNS. This CDR3 region has 15 residues. The CDR3 sequence: CASSEGYGYADTQYF. The CDR3 DNA reads TGTGCCAGCAGTGAAGGGTATGGTTATGCAGATACGCAGTATTTT.

The rearrangement links TRBV2 to TRBJ1-2, with a tentative D call TRBD1 (5 bases). From germline, CDR1 is SNHLY and CDR2 FYNNEI. The CDR3 has 17 residues. V was clipped by 0 bases and J by 1 base, with 15 bases between them. The CDR3 spells CASSEASTGLFNYGYTF. The CDR3 region has the DNA TGTGCCAGCAGTGAAGCTAGTACGGGGCTCTTTAACTATGGCTACACCTTC.

The rearrangement uses TRBV20-1 and TRBJ2-7, with 14 bases fitting TRBD2. V lost 5 bases to trimming and J lost 3 bases; unmatched junction nucleotides: 3. CDR1 and CDR2 (germline): DFQATT, SNEGSKA (reference sequence). The CDR3 has 14 residues. CDR3 loop: CSACGLAGGYEQYF. The CDR3 bases are TGCAGTGCTTGTGGACTAGCGGGAGGCTACGAGCAGTACTTC.

This clonotype was detected only a few times. The V gene is TRBV3-1, the J gene TRBJ1-5; no definite D call. The CDR3 runs 13 residues. CDR1 LGHDT and CDR2 YNNKEL come from the germline V gene (reference sequence). The V end lost 3 bases, the J end lost 4 bases, and 7 bases lay between the germline ends. This CDR3 is CASSQGRNQPQHF. CDR3 coding DNA: TGTGCCAGCAGCCAGGGGAGGAATCAGCCCCAGCATTTT.

This clonotype was recorded many times. This rearrangement joins TRBV7-2 to TRBJ2-5; 12 bases agree with TRBD2. The CDR3 runs to 17 residues. Germline CDR1 reads SGHTA; CDR2 reads FQGNSA. Trimming cost V 5 bases and J 3 bases; bases outside gene matches: 10. CDR3 nucleotides: TGTGCCAGCAGCCATGCCTCTAGCGGGAGGGTAAAAGAGACCCAGTACTTC. Its translation: CASSHASSGRVKETQYF.

Only a few counts were recorded for this clonotype. This rearrangement joins TRBV24-1 to TRBJ2-7; tentative D call: TRBD1 (6 bases). In germline, CDR1 is KGHDR, CDR2 SFDVKD. The CDR3 loop spans 15 amino acids. Trimming shortened V by 5 bases and J by 2 bases, and 15 bases separated the two germline ends. Here the CDR3 reads CATSATGTSAYEQYF. In DNA form, the CDR3 reads TGTGCCACCAGTGCCACCGGGACATCTGCCTACGAGCAGTACTTC.

The chain uses TRBV9 and TRBJ1-2; D not certain. V lost 0 bases and J lost 4, with 10 bases in between. The length of the CDR3 is 14 residues. Germline CDR1 SGDLS, CDR2 YYNGEE. The CDR3 region is CASSVGVGGYGYTF. The CDR3 coding sequence is TGTGCCAGCAGCGTAGGGGTCGGCGGCTATGGCTACACCTTC.

CDR3 nucleotides: TGCAGTGCTACCAAGATTCCGGGACAGGGCTTGGCAGGTTTGTGGGAGCAGTACTTC. This codes for CSATKIPGQGLAGLWEQYF. V gene TRBV20-1 combines with J gene TRBJ2-5; 9 bases fit TRBD1. Germline CDR1 reads DFQATT; CDR2 reads SNEGSKA (reference sequence). The CDR3 runs to 19 residues. V gave up 4 bases and J gave up 11 bases; unmatched junction bases: 29.

The chain uses TRBV20-1 and TRBJ2-7; D remains unclear. Per germline, CDR1 DFQATT and CDR2 SNEGSKA (reference sequence). The CDR3 consists of 13 residues. With 3 bases removed from V and 6 bases from J, the gap between germline ends came to 15 bases. CDR3 sequence reads: CSASGRVSSEQYF. In DNA, the CDR3 is TGCAGTGCTAGTGGCAGAGTTTCTTCCGAGCAGTACTTC.

This rearrangement joins TRBV15 to TRBJ2-5; perhaps TRBD1 as D (5 bases). The CDR3 has 14 amino acids. Trimming removed 7 bases from V and 5 bases from J, with 17 bases in between. Germline loops: CDR1 LNHNV, CDR2 YYDKDF (reference sequence). CDR3 nucleotides: TGTGCCACCACTTCGGAGCTGGGGCGTGAGACCCAGTACTTC. The encoded protein is CATTSELGRETQYF.